Listed here are 21 T cell receptor beta chains from one sample, sequenced in a study of cytomegalovirus exposure and HLA in healthy donors. Use of 60 Vbeta and 13 Jbeta primers characterized the PCR. The repertoire was sequenced with immunoSEQ multiplex PCR; TCRdb's copy has only in-frame clones and lacks some. The sample records 100,000 to 150,000 clones, roughly 79% being singletons. The sample consisted of PBMCs. The receptors originated from a woman aged 50 to 60 in good health and CMV-seronegative.

This clone was recorded only once. The chain links TRBV6-5 to TRBJ2-7, with 8 positions matching TRBD1. Per germline, CDR1 MNHEY and CDR2 SVGAGI. V shed 11 bases and J 5 bases; nucleotides not matched to a gene: 14. This CDR3 has 14 residues. Here the CDR3 reads CAGDRRLTYHEQYV. CDR3 sequence (DNA): TGTGCCGGGGACAGGAGACTAACCTACCACGAGCAGTACGTC.

V usage is TRBV19 and J usage is TRBJ2-3; D possibly corresponds to TRBD2 (6 bases). V was shortened by 9 bases and J by 8 bases, with 15 bases between the two germline ends. This CDR3 has 12 amino acids. The germline V gene encodes CDR1 LNHDA and CDR2 SQIVND (reference sequence). The CDR3 loop reads CASRRAGGTQYF. The CDR3, as DNA: TGTGCCAGCAGGAGGGCCGGTGGTACGCAGTATTTT.

The rearrangement links TRBV7-9 to TRBJ2-5; possible D gene TRBD1, 6 bases. CDR1 is SEHNR, CDR2 FQNEAQ, per germline (reference sequence). The length of the CDR3 is 15 residues. V lost 4 bases, J lost 1 base, and 13 bases lay in between. DNA for the CDR3: TGTGCCAGCAGCTCGCCACAGGGTTTCCAAGAGACCCAGTACTTC. This sequence encodes CASSSPQGFQETQYF.

In nucleotides, the CDR3 is TGTGCCAGTAGTACCTCGGAGAGGACAGGGGTTCCGTACTTC. Amino acids: CASSTSERTGVPYF. The chain employs TRBV19 and TRBJ2-7; TRBD1 matches at 9 bases. Per germline, CDR1 LNHDA and CDR2 SQIVND (reference sequence). The ends lost 4 bases at V and 12 bases at J; junction bases unmatched: 13. This CDR3 contains 14 residues.

V and J are TRBV30 and TRBJ2-3, with 8 bases aligning to TRBD2. Germline V gene data show CDR1 as GTSNPN and CDR2 as SVGIG (reference sequence). Trimming took 4 bases from V and 2 from J; bases not matched to a gene: 2. The CDR3 is 13 residues long. CDR3 amino acids: CAWTGGFTDTQYF. In DNA form, the CDR3 reads TGTGCCTGGACGGGGGGGTTCACAGATACGCAGTATTTT.

With regard to this clone: This specimen includes other DNA sequences encoding the same CDR3. The V call is TRBV7-9, the J call TRBJ1-1, with 7 bases that match TRBD1. V trimming: 6 bases; J trimming: 0 bases; junction bases outside the gene matches: 13. Per the germline V gene, CDR1 is SEHNR and CDR2 is FQNEAQ (reference sequence). This CDR3 contains 17 residues. The CDR3 region has the DNA TGTGCCAGCAGTTACCAACAGGGGAAACCCATGAACACTGAAGCTTTCTTT. Residues: CASSYQQGKPMNTEAFF. Complete variable domain (other parts from reference TRBV7-9 and TRBJ1-1): DTGVSQNPRHKITKRGQNVTFRCDPISEHNRLYWYRQTLGQGPEFLTYFQNEAQLEKSRLLSDRFSAERPKGSFSTLEIQRTEQGDSAMYLCASSYQQGKPMNTEAFFGQGTRLTVV.

The chain links TRBV4-2 to TRBJ2-1, with TRBD2 matching over 8 bases. Germline assignment: CDR1 LGHNA and CDR2 YNFKEQ. The CDR3 covers 16 residues. V gave up 5 bases and J gave up 7 bases; unmatched junction bases: 13. DNA for the CDR3: TGTGCCAGCAGCTCAAGGGCAGCGGGAGAGTTGAATGAGCAGTTCTTC. Translating gives CASSSRAAGELNEQFF.

V is TRBV4-2 and J is TRBJ1-2, with D possibly TRBD1 on 6 matching bases. This CDR3 has 15 amino acids. Germline CDR1 is LGHNA and CDR2 is YNFKEQ. Between the trimmed V and J ends, which lost 0 bases and 8 bases, there was a span of 16 bases. CDR3 DNA sequence: TGTGCCAGCAGCCAAGACAGGGGTGGATTGTCCGGCTACACCTTC. Translated, it gives CASSQDRGGLSGYTF.

In DNA form, the CDR3 reads TGCGCCAGCAGCTTGCGGCAGGGGGAGTACACCGGGGAGCTGTTTTTT. This translates into CASSLRQGEYTGELFF. The gene calls are TRBV5-1 and TRBJ2-2, with 7 bases matching TRBD1. The V and J ends lost 1 base and 3 bases, in that order; junction bases with no gene match: 6. CDR1 is SGHRS, CDR2 YFSETQ, per germline. The CDR3 is 16 residues long.

The CDR3 reads CASWADSYEQYF. The DNA for the CDR3 is TGTGCCAGCTGGGCCGACTCCTACGAGCAGTACTTC. The V and J genes are TRBV6-6 and TRBJ2-7, with D unclear. The CDR3 covers 12 residues. Germline CDR1 reads MNHNY; CDR2 reads SVGAGI (reference sequence). The V and J ends lost 8 bases and 0 bases respectively, with 8 bases between them.

This clone appeared a single time. This sequence joins TRBV28 and TRBJ2-1; TRBD2 aligns across 13 bases. The V gene end was trimmed by 7 bases and the J gene end by 6 bases; junction bases not matched to a gene: 6. Germline V gene sequence: CDR1 MDHEN, CDR2 SYDVKM. CDR3 length: 15 amino acids. The CDR3 sequence: CASTQLAGGSNEQFF. The CDR3 nucleotides read TGTGCCAGCACCCAACTAGCGGGAGGGTCCAATGAGCAGTTCTTC.

The rearrangement joins TRBV4-2 to TRBJ1-1; 7 nucleotides align to TRBD1. Per germline, CDR1 LGHNA and CDR2 YNFKEQ. The CDR3 is made up of 16 amino acids. The V segment lost 0 bases and the J segment 6 bases; nucleotides outside the gene matches: 10. CDR3 sequence: CASSQEASLGQAEAFF. CDR3 nucleotides: TGTGCCAGCAGCCAAGAAGCTAGTTTAGGACAGGCTGAAGCTTTCTTT.

V is TRBV15 and J is TRBJ2-5; D possibly corresponds to TRBD1 (7 bases). The CDR3 totals 14 residues. Trimming removed 0 bases from V and 8 bases from J, with 13 bases in between. CDR1 is LNHNV, CDR2 YYDKDF, per germline (reference sequence). CDR3 amino acids: CATSREAGGGTQYF. Here the CDR3 DNA reads TGTGCCACCAGCAGAGAGGCAGGGGGAGGTACCCAGTACTTC.

The V and J genes are TRBV7-2 and TRBJ2-5, with D possibly TRBD2 on 5 matching bases. V lost 5 bases, J lost 1 base, and 14 bases lay in between. This CDR3 is 15 amino acids long. Germline CDR1 is SGHTA and CDR2 is FQGNSA. The CDR3 coding sequence is TGTGCCAGCAGCCTCAATCTAGCTCGCCAAGAGACCCAGTACTTC. Translated, it gives CASSLNLARQETQYF. The full variable domain, in which reference TRBV7-2 and TRBJ2-5 provide the parts outside the CDR3, is GAGVSQSPSNKVTEKGKDVELRCDPISGHTALYWYRQSLGQGLEFLIYFQGNSAPDKSGLPSDRFSAERTGGSVSTLTIQRTQQEDSAVYLCASSLNLARQETQYFGPGTRLLVL.

This rearrangement joins TRBV5-4 to TRBJ2-5, with D possibly TRBD2 on 6 matching bases. The V gene's germline CDR1 is SGHNT and CDR2 YYREEE (reference sequence). V was pared by 1 base and J by 3 bases, with 10 bases between. The CDR3 is 14 amino acids. Written as DNA, the CDR3 is TGTGCCAGCAGCTTGTCGTCGGGGGAAGAGACCCAGTACTTC. Translation: CASSLSSGEETQYF.

The CDR3 sequence is CAISETLRGGNQPQHF. The CDR3 DNA is TGTGCCATCAGTGAGACCCTTCGCGGGGGCAATCAGCCCCAGCATTTT. The chain joins TRBV10-3 to TRBJ1-5; D is unresolved. V lost 2 bases to trimming and J lost 2 bases, with 13 bases between them. CDR3 size: 16 residues. Germline V gene sequence: CDR1 ENHRY, CDR2 SYGVKD.

A few counts support this clone. The chain employs TRBV30 and TRBJ1-2; D remains ambiguous. V was cut by 0 bases and J by 5 bases, with 7 bases left in between. The germline V gene has CDR1 GTSNPN and CDR2 SVGIG (reference sequence). The CDR3 extends over 12 amino acids. CDR3 amino acids: CAWSVSPYGYTF. CDR3 nucleotide sequence: TGTGCCTGGAGTGTAAGCCCGTATGGCTACACCTTC.

This sequence joins TRBV6-4 and TRBJ2-3; 12 nucleotides agree with TRBD2. The CDR3 covers 18 residues. Germline V lookup: CDR1 MRHNA, CDR2 SNTAGT. The V gene end was trimmed by 5 bases and the J gene end by 1 base; junction bases not matched to a gene: 10. CDR3 amino acids: CASSPLAGGPGGTDTQYF. In DNA, the CDR3 is TGTGCCAGCAGTCCGCTAGCGGGAGGGCCCGGTGGCACAGATACGCAGTATTTT.

V is TRBV6-1 and J is TRBJ1-4; D is undetermined. This CDR3 has 18 residues. CDR1 MNHNS and CDR2 SASEGT come from the germline V gene. The V gene lost 2 bases and the J gene lost 0 bases, with 16 bases spanning the gap. The CDR3 reads CASSEIEGSLPTNEKLFF. The DNA of the CDR3 is TGTGCCAGCAGTGAAATCGAGGGCAGCCTTCCAACTAATGAAAAACTGTTTTTT.

This clone was seen a single time. This chain connects TRBV6-5 to TRBJ2-2, with 9 bases fitting TRBD2. With 2 bases clipped from V and 1 base from J, the junction kept 2 bases outside the gene matches. The CDR3 sequence is 16 residues long. Germline V gene lookup returns CDR1 MNHEY and CDR2 SVGAGI. The CDR3 sequence is CASSYQTSGNTGELFF. The CDR3 DNA reads as TGTGCCAGCAGTTACCAGACTAGCGGGAACACCGGGGAGCTGTTTTTT.

This chain links TRBV18 with TRBJ1-2, with 9 bases fitting TRBD1. CDR3 length: 15 amino acids. J gave up 2 bases and V 3 bases, and 4 bases lay outside the gene matches. Germline values: CDR1 KGHSH, CDR2 LQKENI. For the CDR3, the DNA is TGTGCCAGCTCACCGGGACAGGGTTGGAACTATGGCTACACCTTC. It codes for CASSPGQGWNYGYTF.